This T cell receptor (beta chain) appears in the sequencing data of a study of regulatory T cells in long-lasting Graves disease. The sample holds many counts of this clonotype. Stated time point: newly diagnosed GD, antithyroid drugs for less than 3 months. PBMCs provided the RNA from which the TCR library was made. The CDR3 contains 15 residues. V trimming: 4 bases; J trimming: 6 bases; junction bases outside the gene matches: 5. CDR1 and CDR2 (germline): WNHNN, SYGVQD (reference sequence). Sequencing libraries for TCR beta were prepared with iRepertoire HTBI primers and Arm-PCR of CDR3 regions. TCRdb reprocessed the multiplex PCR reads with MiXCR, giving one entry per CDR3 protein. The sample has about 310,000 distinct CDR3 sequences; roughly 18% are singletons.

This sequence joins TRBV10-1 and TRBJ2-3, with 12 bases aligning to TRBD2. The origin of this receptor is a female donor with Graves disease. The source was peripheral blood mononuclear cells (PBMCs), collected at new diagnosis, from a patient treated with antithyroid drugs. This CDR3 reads CASSAGLAGPDTQYF. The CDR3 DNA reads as TGCGCCAGCAGTGCCGGACTAGCGGGACCCGATACGCAGTATTTT.